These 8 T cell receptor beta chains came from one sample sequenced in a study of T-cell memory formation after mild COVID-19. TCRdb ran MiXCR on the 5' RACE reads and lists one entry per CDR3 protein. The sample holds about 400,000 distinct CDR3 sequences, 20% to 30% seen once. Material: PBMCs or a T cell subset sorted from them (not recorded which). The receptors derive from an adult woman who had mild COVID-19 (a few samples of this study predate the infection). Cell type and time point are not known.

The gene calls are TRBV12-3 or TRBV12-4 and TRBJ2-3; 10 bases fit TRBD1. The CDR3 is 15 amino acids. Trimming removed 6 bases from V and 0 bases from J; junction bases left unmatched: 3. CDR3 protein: CASRPTGGSTDTQYF. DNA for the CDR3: TGTGCCAGCAGGCCGACAGGGGGCAGCACAGATACGCAGTATTTT.

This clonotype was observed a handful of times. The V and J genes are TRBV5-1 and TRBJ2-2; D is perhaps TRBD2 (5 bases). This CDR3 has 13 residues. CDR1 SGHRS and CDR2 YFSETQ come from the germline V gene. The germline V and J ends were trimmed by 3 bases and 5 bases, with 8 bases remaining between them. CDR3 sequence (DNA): TGCGCCAGCAGCTATCGGGAAACCGGGGAGCTGTTTTTT. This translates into CASSYRETGELFF.

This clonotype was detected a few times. CDR3 sequence (DNA): TGCAGTGCTAGAGACGCGAGAACAGGGTTTGAGCAGTTCTTC. Its translation is CSARDARTGFEQFF. V usage is TRBV20-1 and J usage is TRBJ2-1; possibly TRBD1 for D (6 bases). V was shortened by 0 bases and J by 9 bases, with 15 bases between the two germline ends. This CDR3 is built from 14 residues. The V gene's germline CDR1 is DFQATT and CDR2 SNEGSKA (reference sequence).

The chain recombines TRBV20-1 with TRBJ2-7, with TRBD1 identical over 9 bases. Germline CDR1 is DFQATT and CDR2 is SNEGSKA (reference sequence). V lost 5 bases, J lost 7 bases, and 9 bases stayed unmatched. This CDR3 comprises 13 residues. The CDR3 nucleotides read TGCAGTGCTGGAGGACAGGGGCGAGAGGAGCAGTACTTC. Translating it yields CSAGGQGREEQYF.

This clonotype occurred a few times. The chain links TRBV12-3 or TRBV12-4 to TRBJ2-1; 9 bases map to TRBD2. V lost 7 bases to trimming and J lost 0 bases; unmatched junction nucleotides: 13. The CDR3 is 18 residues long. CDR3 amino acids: CASTIAGEGYSSYNEQFF. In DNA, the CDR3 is TGTGCCAGCACTATAGCGGGAGAAGGTTACAGCTCCTACAATGAGCAGTTCTTC.

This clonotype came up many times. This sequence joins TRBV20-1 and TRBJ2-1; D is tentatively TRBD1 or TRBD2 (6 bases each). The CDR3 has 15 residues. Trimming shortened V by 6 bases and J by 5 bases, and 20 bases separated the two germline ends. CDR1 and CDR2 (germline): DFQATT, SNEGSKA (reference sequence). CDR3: CSAAEVGGTHNEQFF. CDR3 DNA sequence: TGCAGTGCCGCAGAGGTGGGGGGCACTCACAATGAGCAGTTCTTC.

This chain's CDR3 is CSAHELGAGELFF. In nucleotides, the CDR3 is TGCAGTGCCCATGAACTGGGGGCCGGGGAGCTGTTTTTT. V and J are TRBV20-1 and TRBJ2-2, with D possibly being TRBD1 or TRBD2 (5 bases each). Germline loops: CDR1 DFQATT, CDR2 SNEGSKA (reference sequence). The V end lost 6 bases, the J end lost 6 bases, and 14 bases lay between the germline ends. The CDR3 contains 13 residues.

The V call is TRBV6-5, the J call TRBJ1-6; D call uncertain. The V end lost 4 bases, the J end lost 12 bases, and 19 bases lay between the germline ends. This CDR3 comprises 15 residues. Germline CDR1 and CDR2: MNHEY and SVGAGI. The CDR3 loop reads CASSSRTSGLGPLHF. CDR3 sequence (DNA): TGTGCCAGCAGTTCCCGAACAAGTGGATTAGGACCCCTCCACTTT.